Presented here are 10 T cell receptor beta chains from one specimen sequenced in a study of neurological immune-mediated disorders. MiXCR, applied by TCRdb to the 5' RACE reads, yields one record per CDR3 protein. The sample holds 45,000 to 55,000 distinct CDR3 sequences, 9% to 12% seen once. The sample comprised PBMCs. The receptors were gathered from a woman in her forties with HTLV-1-associated myelopathy (HAM/TSP).

This clonotype was counted at least ten times. This sequence joins TRBV4-2 and TRBJ2-3; TRBD1 is a possible D gene (5 bases). V shed 0 bases and J shed 5 bases, with 15 bases lying between them. The V gene's germline CDR1 is LGHNA and CDR2 YNFKEQ. This CDR3 is built from 16 residues. CDR3 DNA: TGTGCCAGCAGCCAAGACACGGACAAAGACGGAGATACGCAGTATTTT. Translating it yields CASSQDTDKDGDTQYF.

This clonotype was counted many times. The rearrangement links TRBV15 to TRBJ2-7, with TRBD2 matching over 7 bases. The V segment lost 1 base and the J segment 4 bases; nucleotides outside the gene matches: 7. The CDR3 covers 15 residues. Germline CDR1 reads LNHNV; CDR2 reads YYDKDF (reference sequence). Here the CDR3 DNA reads TGTGCCACCAGCAGAGGGGGGGGTTGGATGTACGAGCAGTACTTC. Translating gives CATSRGGGWMYEQYF.

The sample holds many counts of this clonotype. The genes are TRBV11-3 and TRBJ2-1; the match to TRBD2 covers 7 bases. Germline loops: CDR1 SGHNT, CDR2 YENEEA. The CDR3 contains 16 residues. Trimming took 3 bases from V and 2 from J; bases not matched to a gene: 7. CDR3 loop: CASSLNRGGTYNEQFF. Written as DNA, the CDR3 is TGTGCCAGCAGCTTGAACCGGGGAGGGACCTACAATGAGCAGTTCTTC.

The chain joins TRBV6-2 or TRBV6-3 to TRBJ2-7; TRBD1 agrees at 7 bases. This CDR3 has 15 residues. Per germline, CDR1 MNHEY and CDR2 SVGEGT. V lost 7 bases to trimming and J lost 5 bases; unmatched junction nucleotides: 14. The CDR3: CASISTGQATHEQYF. CDR3 nucleotide sequence: TGTGCCAGCATTTCCACAGGACAGGCGACCCACGAGCAGTACTTC.

This clonotype was counted at least ten times. V gene TRBV4-1 combines with J gene TRBJ2-7, with 7 bases lining up with TRBD1. The CDR3 length is 16 residues. Looked up from germline, CDR1 is MGHRA and CDR2 is YSYEKL. After removal of 2 bases from V and 7 bases from J, the junction contained 14 bases not matched to a gene. CDR3 region: CASSQPTGSDFREQYF. CDR3 DNA sequence: TGCGCCAGCAGCCAACCGACAGGGTCTGATTTTCGGGAGCAGTACTTC.

A note on this clonotype: A much larger clone sits a single nucleotide away, making a read error possible. V gene TRBV2 combines with J gene TRBJ2-1; D may be TRBD1 or TRBD2 (5 bases each). V shed 5 bases and J shed 3 bases, with 14 bases lying between them. Per germline, CDR1 SNHLY and CDR2 FYNNEI. This CDR3 spans 15 amino acids. CDR3 sequence reads: CASSREVGVYNEQFF. For the CDR3, the DNA is TGTGCCAGCAGTAGGGAAGTGGGGGTCTACAATGAGCAGTTCTTC.

This clonotype occurred many times. The chain recombines TRBV14 with TRBJ2-1, with D possibly being TRBD1 (6 bases). The germline V gene has CDR1 SGHDN and CDR2 FVKESK. The CDR3 consists of 15 residues. Trimming pared 1 base from V and 2 bases from J, leaving 9 bases between. The CDR3 DNA reads TGTGCCAGCAGCCAAGGTGGGACAACCTACAATGAGCAGTTCTTC. It translates to CASSQGGTTYNEQFF.

A few counts support this clonotype. V usage is TRBV5-1 and J usage is TRBJ2-7; D is perhaps TRBD2 (6 bases). Trimming removed 3 bases at V and 0 bases at J, with 10 bases between. The CDR3 contains 14 residues. Germline lookup yields CDR1 SGHRS and CDR2 YFSETQ. CDR3 in DNA: TGCGCCAGCAGCTCGGCGGGATACTCCTACGAGCAGTACTTC. Its translation is CASSSAGYSYEQYF.

The rearrangement links TRBV18 to TRBJ1-2; maybe TRBD1 (6 bases). The V gene lost 5 bases and the J gene lost 7 bases, with 17 bases spanning the gap. The germline CDR1 and CDR2 sequences are KGHSH and LQKENI. The length of the CDR3 is 14 residues. The CDR3 is CASSSKEGVGGYTF. For the CDR3, the DNA is TGTGCCAGCTCATCGAAGGAGGGGGTAGGTGGCTACACCTTC.

This clonotype was recorded many times. The chain uses TRBV20-1 and TRBJ1-6, with 10 positions matching TRBD1. Germline V gives CDR1 DFQATT, CDR2 SNEGSKA (reference sequence). The J segment lost 0 bases and the V segment lost 6 bases, leaving 8 bases of the junction unmatched. This CDR3 contains 17 residues. Here the CDR3 DNA reads TGCAGTGCGGAACCGGGACAGGGGTTCTCCTATAATTCACCCCTCCACTTT. Its protein is CSAEPGQGFSYNSPLHF.